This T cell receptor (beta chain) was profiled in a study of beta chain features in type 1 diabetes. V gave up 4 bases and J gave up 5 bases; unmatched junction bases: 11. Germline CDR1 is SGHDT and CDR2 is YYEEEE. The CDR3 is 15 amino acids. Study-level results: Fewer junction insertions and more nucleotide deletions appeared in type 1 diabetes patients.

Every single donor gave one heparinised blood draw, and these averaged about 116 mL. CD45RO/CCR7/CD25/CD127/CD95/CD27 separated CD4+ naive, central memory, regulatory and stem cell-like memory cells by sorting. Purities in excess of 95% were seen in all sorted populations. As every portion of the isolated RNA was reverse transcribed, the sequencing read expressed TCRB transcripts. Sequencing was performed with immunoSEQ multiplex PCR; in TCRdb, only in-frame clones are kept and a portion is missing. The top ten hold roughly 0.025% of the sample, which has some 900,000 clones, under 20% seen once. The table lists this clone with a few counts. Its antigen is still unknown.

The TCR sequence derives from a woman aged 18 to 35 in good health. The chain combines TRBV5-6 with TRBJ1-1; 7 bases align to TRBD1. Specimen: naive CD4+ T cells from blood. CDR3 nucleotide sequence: TGTGCCAGCAGCAATAACAGGGGTGGGAGAACTGAAGCTTTCTTT. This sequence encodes CASSNNRGGRTEAFF.